The next 21 T cell receptor beta chains were all read from a single sample in a study of early T cells in non-severe SARS-CoV-2 infection (dated by TCRdb to about 2021). Receptor amplification or capture employed 5' RACE. TCRdb lists the instrument as NextSeq 500. TCRdb redid the processing of the public reads, applying fastp at Q25 and MiXCR, and retained in-frame beta chains. Each CDR3 protein appears once, grouped with its most common genes and DNA. A total of tens of thousands of distinct CDR3 sequences appear in this sample, under 7.5% of them only once. The top ten constitute under 3.5% of the sample. Sequencing was done on a sample of whole blood. These receptors originate from an adult who was a healthcare worker with PCR-confirmed SARS-CoV-2 infection or an uninfected control (not recorded which).

The chain joins TRBV10-2 to TRBJ1-1; 9 nucleotides agree with TRBD1. Germline trimming cut 6 bases from V and 3 bases from J; bases unmatched to any gene: 8. This CDR3 has 15 residues. CDR1 is WSHSY and CDR2 is SAAADI in the germline V gene. CDR3 sequence (DNA): TGCGCCAGCAGGGAATTCGGACAGGGGTACACTGAAGCTTTCTTT. Protein: CASREFGQGYTEAFF.

This clonotype was seen at least ten times. V usage is TRBV12-3 or TRBV12-4 and J usage is TRBJ1-1; 12 nucleotides line up with TRBD1. This CDR3 is built from 15 residues. V lost 8 bases and J lost 4; bases outside the gene matches: 8. The CDR3 coding sequence is TGTGCCAGCGGGGGGACAGGGGGCTGGGGCACTGAAGCTTTCTTT. The encoded protein is CASGGTGGWGTEAFF.

This clonotype is medium-sized (0.01 to 0.1%) by share. The chain joins TRBV20-1 to TRBJ1-5; D not certain. From germline, CDR1 is DFQATT and CDR2 SNEGSKA (reference sequence). CDR3 length: 12 amino acids. Trimming removed 6 bases at V and 0 bases at J, with 6 bases between. CDR3 DNA: TGCAGTGCCTCCTATAGCAATCAGCCCCAGCATTTT. Its translation: CSASYSNQPQHF.

In its sample, this clonotype was seen many times. The J gene is TRBJ1-1, the V gene TRBV7-3; TRBD1 is a possible D gene (5 bases). V shed 6 bases and J shed 3 bases, with 11 bases lying between them. This CDR3 is 13 amino acids long. Germline CDR1 is SGHTA and CDR2 is FQGTGA. The DNA of the CDR3 is TGTGCCAGCAGGGCGACAGCAGACACTGAAGCTTTCTTT. This codes for CASRATADTEAFF.

This clonotype came up a few times. The V and J genes are TRBV6-2 or TRBV6-3 and TRBJ2-3; the D is unclear. Looked up from germline, CDR1 is MNHEY and CDR2 is SVGEGT. This CDR3 comprises 14 residues. The V end lost 4 bases, the J end lost 3 bases, and 11 bases lay between the germline ends. This CDR3 is CASSFRALTDTQYF. CDR3 nucleotide sequence: TGTGCCAGCAGTTTTAGGGCCCTTACAGATACGCAGTATTTT.

This sequence joins TRBV12-3 or TRBV12-4 and TRBJ1-2, with TRBD1 matching 7 bases. There are 16 residues in the CDR3. Unmatched junction bases numbered 12, after V lost 4 bases and J lost 4 bases. The CDR3 spells CASSSRPDRSTYGYTF. The CDR3 DNA is TGTGCCAGCAGTTCCCGACCGGACAGGTCTACCTATGGCTACACCTTC.

In this sample, this clonotype turned up many times. This chain joins TRBV7-9 and TRBJ2-2; 7 bases match TRBD1. CDR3 length equals 18 residues. Trimming at V came to 5 bases and at J to 1 base, leaving 13 bases not matched to a gene. Germline V CDR1 and CDR2: SEHNR, FQNEAQ (reference sequence). For the CDR3, the DNA is TGTGCCAGCAGCCCGGACTCACATTGGACAGGGAACACCGGGGAGCTGTTTTTT. It yields the protein CASSPDSHWTGNTGELFF. The variable domain in full, completed from reference TRBV7-9 and TRBJ2-2, reads DTGVSQNPRHKITKRGQNVTFRCDPISEHNRLYWYRQTLGQGPEFLTYFQNEAQLEKSRLLSDRFSAERPKGSFSTLEIQRTEQGDSAMYLCASSPDSHWTGNTGELFFGEGSRLTVL.

This clonotype turned up a few times. This chain joins TRBV7-8 and TRBJ2-3; no reliable D call. The germline V and J ends were trimmed by 5 bases and 0 bases, with 15 bases remaining between them. The CDR3 is 16 residues long. Germline V lookup: CDR1 SGHVS, CDR2 FQNEAQ. CDR3 sequence: CASSPRRARSTDTQYF. CDR3 DNA sequence: TGTGCCAGCAGCCCGCGACGGGCTAGGAGCACAGATACGCAGTATTTT.

This clonotype was observed at least ten times. CDR3 bases: TGCAGCGTAACGACGGCTACTAACTATGGCTACACCTTC. Protein: CSVTTATNYGYTF. The V and J genes are TRBV29-1 and TRBJ1-2; D is uncertain. Trimming stripped 6 bases from V and 0 bases from J, with 11 bases between. Germline V gives CDR1 SQVTM, CDR2 ANQGSEA. The CDR3 has 13 amino acids.

This clonotype was detected ten times or more. This chain uses TRBV20-1 with TRBJ2-2; 9 nucleotides line up with TRBD2. This CDR3 has 15 residues. Germline V gene data show CDR1 as DFQATT and CDR2 as SNEGSKA (reference sequence). With 4 bases clipped from V and 4 bases from J, the junction kept 7 bases outside the gene matches. The CDR3 reads CSAISGSQGTGELFF. The DNA of the CDR3 is TGCAGTGCTATTAGCGGGAGTCAGGGCACCGGGGAGCTGTTTTTT.

The chain joins TRBV2 to TRBJ2-3, with D tentatively TRBD2 (5 bases). The V end was cut by 4 bases, the J end by 4 bases, with 6 bases between. Germline-derived CDR1 and CDR2 are SNHLY and FYNNEI. This CDR3 contains 12 residues. For the CDR3, the DNA is TGTGCCAGCAGTGTCGGGGCAGATACGCAGTATTTT. Protein: CASSVGADTQYF.

This clonotype was counted at least ten times. V gene TRBV6-5 combines with J gene TRBJ2-3; D might be TRBD1 or TRBD2, each matching 5 bases. Germline V gene lookup returns CDR1 MNHEY and CDR2 SVGAGI. Deletions cut 10 bases from V and 0 bases from J, with 17 bases between. The CDR3 runs to 15 residues. Written as DNA, the CDR3 is TGTGCCACCAAACCTCGGGGCCCTAGCACAGATACGCAGTATTTT. Its protein is CATKPRGPSTDTQYF.

This clonotype was recorded a few times. V gene TRBV20-1 combines with J gene TRBJ1-4, with no clear D. Germline values: CDR1 DFQATT, CDR2 SNEGSKA (reference sequence). This CDR3 contains 15 residues. V was trimmed by 5 bases and J by 6 bases, leaving 19 bases between them. This chain's CDR3 is CSARLYGSMDEKLFF. CDR3 DNA: TGCAGTGCTCGCTTATATGGCAGTATGGATGAAAAACTGTTTTTT.

This clonotype was detected only a few times. The chain is built from TRBV28 and TRBJ2-7, with TRBD2 as a possible D gene (6 bases). CDR1 is MDHEN, CDR2 SYDVKM, per germline. Trimming pared 3 bases from V and 3 bases from J, leaving 12 bases between. This CDR3 comprises 14 residues. DNA of the CDR3: TGTGCCAGCAGTTTTGGGGGACTCATCTACGAGCAGTACTTC. Translating it yields CASSFGGLIYEQYF.

This clonotype was picked up many times. The chain employs TRBV21-1 and TRBJ2-7. TRBV21-1 is a pseudogene locus. This CDR3 has 17 residues. CDR3 protein: CASSKTESIAKSYEQYF. In DNA, the CDR3 is TGTGCCAGCAGCAAAACGGAAAGCATCGCCAAGTCCTACGAGCAGTACTTC.

Written as DNA, the CDR3 is TGTGCCAGCAGGAGTTCGGATTCCTACGAGCAGTACTTC. Protein: CASRSSDSYEQYF. The V and J genes are TRBV2 and TRBJ2-7; D is unresolved. This CDR3 comprises 13 residues. Trimming left V 6 bases short and J 1 base short, with 10 bases between. Germline CDR1 reads SNHLY; CDR2 reads FYNNEI.

Many counts were recorded for this clonotype. The rearrangement links TRBV2 to TRBJ1-5; 8 nucleotides agree with TRBD1. Trimming removed 6 bases from V and 4 bases from J; junction bases left unmatched: 5. CDR1 and CDR2 from the germline V gene are SNHLY and FYNNEI. The CDR3 consists of 14 residues. CDR3 nucleotides: TGTGCCAGCAGCGCGGACAGGGCTAATCAGCCCCAGCATTTT. Protein product: CASSADRANQPQHF. The full variable domain, its missing parts supplied by reference TRBV2 and TRBJ1-5, is EPEVTQTPSHQVTQMGQEVILRCVPISNHLYFYWYRQILGQKVEFLVSFYNNEISEKSEIFDDQFSVERPDGSNFTLKIRSTKLEDSAMYFCASSADRANQPQHFGDGTRLSIL.

This clonotype was detected ten times or more. This chain connects TRBV20-1 to TRBJ2-5; D is ambiguous. The CDR3 has 12 residues. Germline V gives CDR1 DFQATT, CDR2 SNEGSKA (reference sequence). Trimming took 6 bases from V and 2 from J, leaving 10 bases between them. The CDR3 loop reads CSAGPTQETQYF. Written as DNA, the CDR3 is TGCAGTGCAGGGCCTACACAAGAGACCCAGTACTTC.

This clonotype occurred many times. The chain is built from TRBV20-1 and TRBJ2-2; D may be TRBD2 (6 bases). Germline values: CDR1 DFQATT, CDR2 SNEGSKA (reference sequence). V lost 4 bases and J 0 bases, leaving 9 bases between the germline ends. The CDR3 length is 14 residues. The CDR3 loop is CSAIGGANTGELFF. In DNA form, the CDR3 reads TGCAGTGCTATAGGCGGGGCGAACACCGGGGAGCTGTTTTTT.

The genes are TRBV7-2 and TRBJ2-1; weak D call: TRBD2 (5 bases). The CDR3 contains 15 residues. From germline, CDR1 is SGHTA and CDR2 FQGNSA. The germline V and J ends were trimmed by 2 bases and 6 bases, with 14 bases remaining between them. In DNA, the CDR3 is TGTGCCAGCAGCTTATTAGCGCCATTGAGCAATGAGCAGTTCTTC. Amino acid sequence: CASSLLAPLSNEQFF.

The sample holds many counts of this clonotype. This chain uses TRBV28 with TRBJ2-2, with a tentative D call TRBD2 (6 bases). V lost 4 bases and J lost 6, with 15 bases in between. The CDR3 consists of 15 residues. From germline, CDR1 is MDHEN and CDR2 SYDVKM. This chain's CDR3 is CASSWGRRSPGELFF. The DNA of the CDR3 is TGTGCCAGCAGTTGGGGGAGGAGGTCCCCCGGGGAGCTGTTTTTT.